Shown below are 26 T cell receptor beta chains from a single sample sequenced in a study of T cell responses to AZD1222 COVID-19 vaccine listed by TCRdb under 2021. Sample time point, as interpreted from the label and publication: about 28 days (+/-7) after the second vaccine dose. The sample's treatment or condition, from its label and the paper: meningococcal conjugate vaccine given as trial control. Libraries came from the immunoSEQ multiplex PCR assay. TCRdb took this table from immuneACCESS and kept in-frame rearrangements with V and J called. Such tables lack part of the clones; where checked against another copy, unresolved V genes explain under half of the gap, and the rest is unexplained. The sample yields some 200,000 clones; roughly nine tenths were counted once. About 3.5% of the sample belongs to the ten largest clones. Sequenced here: peripheral blood, sampled 28 days after the second dose of the MenACWY control vaccine. Receptors were obtained from an adult who received the MenACWY meningococcal vaccine as a control.

The CDR3 bases are TGTGCCAGCAGGCGGGGGCCGCTACAAGAGACCCAGTACTTC. Translated: CASRRGPLQETQYF. The rearrangement uses TRBV5-5 and TRBJ2-5, with D possibly matching TRBD2 (7 bases). Germline CDR1 reads SGHKS; CDR2 reads YYEKEE (reference sequence). This CDR3 spans 14 amino acids. The V gene lost 5 bases and the J gene lost 2 bases, with 13 bases spanning the gap. The whole variable domain, remainder taken from reference TRBV5-5 and TRBJ2-5, is DAGVTQSPTHLIKTRGQQVTLRCSPISGHKSVSWYQQVLGQGPQFIFQYYEKEERGRGNFPDRFSARQFPNYSSELNVNALLLGDSALYLCASRRGPLQETQYFGPGTRLLVL.

The CDR3 sequence: CASSLVKGPYGYTF. The CDR3 region has the DNA TGTGCCAGCAGCTTAGTAAAGGGCCCCTATGGCTACACCTTC. The chain combines TRBV7-2 with TRBJ1-2; D is uncertain. Between the trimmed V and J ends, which lost 1 base and 4 bases, there was a span of 10 bases. CDR3 size: 14 residues. Germline CDR1 is SGHTA and CDR2 is FQGNSA.

This clone was observed a single time. The chain joins TRBV2 to TRBJ2-1; D not certain. The length of the CDR3 is 13 residues. Germline V gene lookup returns CDR1 SNHLY and CDR2 FYNNEI. The ends were cut back, 4 bases at V and 4 bases at J, with 8 bases in the middle. CDR3 in DNA: TGTGCCAGCAGTGTCCTCACTTACAATGAGCAGTTCTTC. Translated, it gives CASSVLTYNEQFF.

The CDR3 loop is CASNTWGGGIDEQYF. CDR3 nucleotide sequence: TGTGCCAGCAACACATGGGGAGGGGGAATCGACGAGCAGTACTTC. The chain has TRBV28 and TRBJ2-7; perhaps TRBD2 as D (7 bases). The CDR3 has 15 residues. The V gene's germline CDR1 is MDHEN and CDR2 SYDVKM. Trimming took off 7 bases at V and 5 bases at J, with 21 bases between the two ends.

The V call is TRBV9, the J call TRBJ1-1, with 7 bases identical to TRBD1. Germline V gene sequence: CDR1 SGDLS, CDR2 YYNGEE. V dropped 4 bases and J dropped 0; count of bases not matched to a gene: 12. The CDR3 is made up of 17 amino acids. CDR3 nucleotide sequence: TGTGCCAGCAGCCCTCGGGACAGAACCTTAATGAACACTGAAGCTTTCTTT. It is translated as CASSPRDRTLMNTEAFF. The full variable domain, with the rest looked up from reference TRBV9 and TRBJ1-1, is DSGVTQTPKHLITATGQRVTLRCSPRSGDLSVYWYQQSLDQGLQFLIQYYNGEERAKGNILERFSAQQFPDLHSELNLSSLELGDSALYFCASSPRDRTLMNTEAFFGQGTRLTVV.

V and J are TRBV5-1 and TRBJ2-1, with TRBD2 matching 12 bases. The CDR3 spans 16 residues. In germline, CDR1 is SGHRS, CDR2 YFSETQ. After removal of 4 bases from V and 6 bases from J, the junction contained 8 bases not matched to a gene. CDR3 nucleotide sequence: TGCGCCAGCAGCCGTATGACTAGCGGGAGTGGCAATGAGCAGTTCTTC. It encodes CASSRMTSGSGNEQFF.

The chain has TRBV7-2 and TRBJ2-1; D uncertain. With 2 bases removed from V and 2 bases from J, the gap between germline ends came to 16 bases. This CDR3 spans 17 amino acids. Germline lookup yields CDR1 SGHTA and CDR2 FQGNSA. CDR3 loop: CASSLRTGRITYNEQFF. The CDR3 DNA follows: TGTGCCAGCAGCTTACGTACCGGGCGGATAACCTACAATGAGCAGTTCTTC.

J is TRBJ1-2 and V is TRBV9; no firm D call. The V end lost 2 bases, the J end lost 4 bases, and 12 bases lay between the germline ends. CDR1 is SGDLS and CDR2 is YYNGEE in the germline V gene. The CDR3 runs 14 residues. As DNA, the CDR3 is TGTGCCAGCAGCGTCAGTAACAGCTTCTATGGCTACACCTTC. Translated, it gives CASSVSNSFYGYTF.

This clone was seen once. The rearrangement uses TRBV12-3 or TRBV12-4 and TRBJ1-4; D is possibly TRBD1 (5 bases). V lost 0 bases and J 8 bases, leaving 7 bases between the germline ends. This CDR3 is built from 13 residues. The CDR3: CASSLAWGEKLFF. In DNA, the CDR3 is TGTGCCAGCAGTTTAGCCTGGGGCGAAAAACTGTTTTTT.

The CDR3 bases are TGTGCCAGCAGTGAAGTGACAGTCAACTATGGCTACACCTTC. It encodes CASSEVTVNYGYTF. V and J are TRBV6-1 and TRBJ1-2; perhaps TRBD1 as D (5 bases). The CDR3 sequence is 14 residues long. Germline lookup yields CDR1 MNHNS and CDR2 SASEGT. Between the trimmed V and J ends, which lost 1 base and 2 bases, there was a span of 8 bases.

In its sample, this clone was seen once. This chain joins TRBV11-3 and TRBJ1-2; maybe TRBD1 (6 bases). V lost 2 bases to trimming and J lost 8 bases, with 12 bases between them. The CDR3 is 13 amino acids. Germline V lookup: CDR1 SGHNT, CDR2 YENEEA. The CDR3 loop is CASSLIQGGGYTF. The DNA of the CDR3 is TGTGCCAGCAGCTTAATACAGGGAGGCGGCTACACCTTC. Full variable domain (remainder filled in from reference TRBV11-3 and TRBJ1-2): EAGVVQSPRYKIIEKKQPVAFWCNPISGHNTLYWYLQNLGQGPELLIRYENEEAVDDSQLPKDRFSAERLKGVDSTLKIQPAELGDSAVYLCASSLIQGGGYTFGSGTRLTVV.

V gene TRBV6-5 combines with J gene TRBJ2-1; the match to TRBD1 covers 8 bases. V shed 0 bases, J shed 7 bases, and the junction held 8 bases outside the gene matches. From germline, CDR1 is MNHEY and CDR2 SVGAGI. The CDR3 is 16 residues long. The CDR3 sequence: CASSYSSTGARNEQFF. For the CDR3, the DNA is TGTGCCAGCAGTTACTCGTCGACAGGGGCCAGGAATGAGCAGTTCTTC.

This chain's CDR3 is CASSLAQGGQPQHF. DNA for the CDR3: TGTGCCAGCAGCTTAGCACAGGGGGGTCAGCCCCAGCATTTT. This chain joins TRBV7-9 and TRBJ1-5, with 8 bases matching TRBD1. Germline loops: CDR1 SEHNR, CDR2 FQNEAQ (reference sequence). J gave up 6 bases and V 0 bases, and 1 base lay outside the gene matches. This CDR3 region has 14 residues.

The chain recombines TRBV2 with TRBJ1-5, with a possible D match to TRBD1 (5 bases). V was shortened by 10 bases and J by 6 bases, with 13 bases between the two germline ends. Per germline, CDR1 SNHLY and CDR2 FYNNEI. This CDR3 spans 12 amino acids. The CDR3 sequence is CATGDGVQPQHF. CDR3 bases: TGTGCCACCGGGGACGGAGTTCAGCCCCAGCATTTT.

This chain connects TRBV19 to TRBJ2-1; D is ambiguous. CDR3 length: 13 residues. Between the trimmed V and J ends, which lost 0 bases and 5 bases, there was a span of 5 bases. CDR1 LNHDA and CDR2 SQIVND come from the germline V gene (reference sequence). The CDR3 loop reads CASSIDWDNEQFF. The CDR3 DNA reads as TGTGCCAGTAGTATAGACTGGGACAATGAGCAGTTCTTC.

The sample holds one count of this clone. J is TRBJ2-2 and V is TRBV19; D tentatively reads TRBD1 or TRBD2 (5 bases each). Germline CDR1 is LNHDA and CDR2 is SQIVND (reference sequence). V lost 6 bases, J lost 2 bases, and 10 bases lay in between. This CDR3 is 14 amino acids long. The chain's CDR3 is CASSGTVNTGELFF. CDR3 DNA sequence: TGTGCCAGTAGCGGGACGGTTAACACCGGGGAGCTGTTTTTT.

This clone was seen more than once but under ten times. The V and J genes are TRBV6-5 and TRBJ2-7; TRBD1 matches 9 bases. Trimming removed 6 bases from V and 4 bases from J; junction bases left unmatched: 7. The CDR3 spans 14 residues. In germline, CDR1 is MNHEY, CDR2 SVGAGI. In DNA, the CDR3 is TGTGCCAGCAGCCTGACAGGGGGAGAGTACGAGCAGTACTTC. Its translation is CASSLTGGEYEQYF.

This clone has just one count. The CDR3 nucleotides read TGTGCCAGCAGCTTAAGCCAGGGGAACTATGGCTACACCTTC. Its protein is CASSLSQGNYGYTF. V gene TRBV7-9 combines with J gene TRBJ1-2; tentative D call: TRBD1 (6 bases). The germline gives CDR1 SEHNR, CDR2 FQNEAQ (reference sequence). This CDR3 spans 14 amino acids. V shed 2 bases and J shed 2 bases, with 9 bases lying between them.

The chain links TRBV29-1 to TRBJ1-1; TRBD1 is a possible D gene (5 bases). The CDR3 length is 13 residues. The ends were cut back, 6 bases at V and 0 bases at J, with 11 bases in the middle. Germline V gene data show CDR1 as SQVTM and CDR2 as ANQGSEA. The DNA for the CDR3 is TGCAGCGTGGCCGGGACCGTGAACACTGAAGCTTTCTTT. This encodes CSVAGTVNTEAFF.

The chain joins TRBV15 to TRBJ1-4; no definite D call. CDR1 is LNHNV and CDR2 is YYDKDF in the germline V gene (reference sequence). V gave up 1 base and J gave up 7 bases, with 10 bases separating them. The CDR3 has 14 residues. The CDR3 coding sequence is TGTGCCACCAGCAGAGCTCAGTGGGGTGAAAAACTGTTTTTT. Protein sequence: CATSRAQWGEKLFF.

The chain links TRBV30 to TRBJ1-2, with D unresolved. Trimming removed 4 bases from V and 6 bases from J, with 15 bases in between. This CDR3 is built from 13 residues. The germline CDR1 and CDR2 sequences are GTSNPN and SVGIG (reference sequence). CDR3 DNA: TGTGCCTGGAATAATGGCGAGACCAATGGCTACACCTTC. Residues: CAWNNGETNGYTF.

The V and J genes are TRBV4-3 and TRBJ1-1, with unresolved D. This CDR3 comprises 14 residues. The germline V gene encodes CDR1 LGHNA and CDR2 YSLEER. V lost 0 bases and J 4 bases, leaving 9 bases between the germline ends. CDR3 sequence reads: CASSQDSWFTEAFF. For the CDR3, the DNA is TGCGCCAGCAGCCAAGATAGTTGGTTCACTGAAGCTTTCTTT.

The V call is TRBV2, the J call TRBJ1-1, with D uncertain. Trimming left V 1 base short and J 11 bases short, with 11 bases between. The CDR3 length is 12 residues. Germline CDR1 SNHLY, CDR2 FYNNEI. In nucleotides, the CDR3 is TGTGCCAGCAGTGAAGAACAGATTGGGGCTTTCTTT. It encodes CASSEEQIGAFF. Based on the CDR3 plus reference TRBV2 and TRBJ1-1, the full variable domain is EPEVTQTPSHQVTQMGQEVILRCVPISNHLYFYWYRQILGQKVEFLVSFYNNEISEKSEIFDDQFSVERPDGSNFTLKIRSTKLEDSAMYFCASSEEQIGAFFGQGTRLTVV.

The chain recombines TRBV18 with TRBJ1-2; 8 positions agree with TRBD1. The CDR3 length is 15 residues. In germline, CDR1 is KGHSH, CDR2 LQKENI. V shed 3 bases and J 4 bases; nucleotides not matched to a gene: 7. The CDR3 DNA sequence: TGTGCCAGCTCACCGGGACAGGTCGAATCCTATGGCTACACCTTC. The encoded protein is CASSPGQVESYGYTF.

This clone was observed a few times. This chain uses TRBV18 with TRBJ1-1; D not certain. CDR3 size: 15 residues. The germline V and J ends were trimmed by 5 bases and 1 base, with 14 bases remaining between them. Germline V gives CDR1 KGHSH, CDR2 LQKENI. The CDR3 sequence is CASSSENERNTEAFF. For the CDR3, the DNA is TGTGCCAGCTCATCGGAAAATGAGCGGAACACTGAAGCTTTCTTT.

The V call is TRBV10-3, the J call TRBJ2-1; 8 nucleotides align to TRBD2. Per germline, CDR1 ENHRY and CDR2 SYGVKD. The CDR3 is 12 residues long. J lost 10 bases, V lost 7 bases, and 6 bases had no gene match. CDR3 DNA: TGTGCCATCACAGCGGGAGTCAGCGAGCAGTTCTTC. Amino acid sequence: CAITAGVSEQFF.